The text below deals with one TCR beta chain. The antigen remains unidentified. The data were obtained in a study of naive and memory T cell subsets. Trimming stripped 4 bases from V and 4 bases from J, with 16 bases between. This CDR3 is 14 amino acids long. From germline, CDR1 is DFQATT and CDR2 SNEGSKA (reference sequence). Two oligonucleotides, mixed equimolar, formed the beta constant-region primer covering TRBC1 and TRBC2. Four rounds of PCR amplified the ligated cDNA using nested alpha and beta constant-region primers plus SP2. Ligation attached a single-stranded oligonucleotide with a 12-nucleotide UMI and the SP2 primer to the cDNA 3' end. MiXCR, run by TCRdb on the UMI-ligation and nested PCR reads, gives a single entry per CDR3 protein. The data hold about 34,000 distinct CDR3 sequences, with 18% observed a single time. CD4 T cells were positively selected, then CD8 T cells from the CD4-negative fraction.

Study conclusions and caveats: Clonotypes here are unpaired alpha or beta chain sequences.

The rearrangement uses TRBV20-1 and TRBJ1-2; D unclear. This TCR derives from a human donor in good health. Material for sequencing was effector memory CD4+ T cells from blood. The subset is: effector memory, CD45RA- CD27-. The CDR3 is CSATVVDPAYGYTF. For the CDR3, the DNA is TGCAGTGCTACCGTCGTGGACCCGGCCTATGGCTACACCTTC.